One and the same sample provided the 26 T cell receptor beta chains below, sequenced in a study of beta chain features in type 1 diabetes. The investigators reverse transcribed all of the isolated RNA, so they sequenced expressed TCRB transcripts. This table comes from immunoSEQ multiplex PCR, and its TCRdb copy is limited to in-frame clones, with some not included. Of around 300,000 clones in the sample, around 13% are singletons; the top ten hold approximately 6.7%. The sample was central memory CD4+ T cells from blood. The receptors come from a man under 40 in good health.

This rearrangement joins TRBV19 to TRBJ2-5; D gene unclear. This CDR3 has 14 residues. Per germline, CDR1 LNHDA and CDR2 SQIVND (reference sequence). Between the trimmed V and J ends, which lost 0 bases and 7 bases, there was a span of 12 bases. CDR3 nucleotide sequence: TGTGCCAGTAGTATAGATGGGCTGTTTGGGACCCAGTACTTC. It yields the protein CASSIDGLFGTQYF.

J is TRBJ2-3 and V is TRBV5-4; possibly TRBD2 for D (6 bases). The germline V and J ends were trimmed by 7 bases and 1 base, with 16 bases remaining between them. Germline CDR1 and CDR2: SGHNT and YYREEE (reference sequence). The CDR3 runs 15 residues. In DNA, the CDR3 is TGTGCCAGCGCCCTTAGGACTACCGGCACAGATACGCAGTATTTT. It is translated as CASALRTTGTDTQYF.

V and J are TRBV7-9 and TRBJ2-1, with 12 nucleotides matching TRBD2. Losses at the gene ends were 2 bases for V and 5 bases for J; bases not matched to a gene: 4. This CDR3 region has 16 residues. The germline V gene has CDR1 SEHNR and CDR2 FQNEAQ (reference sequence). CDR3 sequence (DNA): TGTGCCAGCAGCTTACCTTCTAGCGGGGGGGACAATGAGCAGTTCTTC. The encoded protein is CASSLPSSGGDNEQFF.

In this sample, this clone turned up a few times. The chain combines TRBV25-1 with TRBJ1-2; TRBD1 matches 7 bases. The germline V gene has CDR1 MGHDK and CDR2 SYGVNS. This CDR3 is built from 15 residues. The J segment lost 2 bases and the V segment lost 4 bases, leaving 7 bases of the junction unmatched. CDR3 residues: CASSVLQGSNYGYTF. For the CDR3, the DNA is TGTGCCAGCAGTGTATTACAGGGGAGCAACTATGGCTACACCTTC.

Only a few counts were recorded for this clone. The chain couples TRBV5-1 to TRBJ2-2, with D tentatively TRBD1 (6 bases). Trimming took 7 bases from V and 7 from J, leaving 17 bases between them. CDR3 length equals 14 residues. Germline-derived CDR1 and CDR2 are SGHRS and YFSETQ. The CDR3 nucleotides are TGCGCCAGCGGGTGGGGGCCTCCTGACGGGGAGCTGTTTTTT. Translation gives CASGWGPPDGELFF.

This clone was counted only a few times. The rearrangement links TRBV2 to TRBJ1-2; no reliable D call. The CDR3 spans 13 residues. Germline assignment: CDR1 SNHLY and CDR2 FYNNEI. V shed 3 bases and J shed 4 bases, with 9 bases lying between them. In nucleotides, the CDR3 is TGTGCCAGCAGTGACAGTCCACCCTATGGCTACACCTTC. This sequence encodes CASSDSPPYGYTF. The whole variable domain, filled in from reference TRBV2 and TRBJ1-2, reads EPEVTQTPSHQVTQMGQEVILRCVPISNHLYFYWYRQILGQKVEFLVSFYNNEISEKSEIFDDQFSVERPDGSNFTLKIRSTKLEDSAMYFCASSDSPPYGYTFGSGTRLTVV.

The genes are TRBV4-3 and TRBJ2-5; D is undetermined. TRBJ2-7 matches the DNA end more closely, so the J call is doubtful. The CDR3 is 14 amino acids. Germline lookup yields CDR1 LGHNA and CDR2 YSLEER. The CDR3 DNA is TGCGCCAGCAGCCAAGATTACCAGTCCTACGAGCAGTACTTC. Amino acids: CASSQDYQSYEQYF.

The rearrangement links TRBV30 to TRBJ1-2; maybe TRBD1 (5 bases). The germline CDR1 and CDR2 sequences are GTSNPN and SVGIG (reference sequence). The CDR3 spans 14 residues. V gave up 1 base and J gave up 4 bases, with 13 bases separating them. The CDR3 nucleotides are TGTGCCTGGAGTGGCCTCTTCGGGGGCTATGGCTACACCTTC. It is translated as CAWSGLFGGYGYTF.

In its sample, this clone was seen a few times. The V call is TRBV18, the J call TRBJ2-1, with 7 bases lining up with TRBD2. The V gene end was trimmed by 6 bases and the J gene end by 6 bases; junction bases not matched to a gene: 17. The CDR3 covers 17 residues. CDR1 KGHSH and CDR2 LQKENI come from the germline V gene. The CDR3 loop reads CASSKEFSAGAANEQFF. The DNA for the CDR3 is TGTGCCAGCTCTAAGGAGTTTTCGGCGGGAGCCGCCAATGAGCAGTTCTTC.

The chain is built from TRBV30 and TRBJ1-1, with a weak D call TRBD1 (6 bases). Trimming shortened V by 3 bases and J by 6 bases, and 17 bases separated the two germline ends. The germline V gene has CDR1 GTSNPN and CDR2 SVGIG (reference sequence). There are 14 residues in the CDR3. CDR3 protein: CAWSATGKSAEAFF. The CDR3, as DNA: TGTGCCTGGAGCGCAACAGGGAAGAGCGCTGAAGCTTTCTTT.

This clone was seen only a few times. A much larger clone is a single base away; this may be a read error. The chain has TRBV11-1 and TRBJ1-1; 8 bases map to TRBD1. The CDR3 is made up of 13 amino acids. The ends lost 3 bases at V and 4 bases at J; junction bases unmatched: 1. Germline-derived CDR1 and CDR2 are SGHAT and FQDESV (reference sequence). CDR3 residues: CASSLGTGTEAFF. DNA for the CDR3: TGTGCCAGCAGCTTGGGGACAGGCACTGAAGCTTTCTTT.

Ten or more counts support this clone. The gene calls are TRBV7-9 and TRBJ2-2; D unresolved. The germline CDR1 and CDR2 sequences are SEHNR and FQNEAQ (reference sequence). V gave up 5 bases and J gave up 5 bases, with 15 bases separating them. The length of the CDR3 is 15 residues. The CDR3 region is CASSVFRRETGELFF. The CDR3 bases are TGTGCCAGCAGCGTCTTCCGGAGAGAGACCGGGGAGCTGTTTTTT.

This chain uses TRBV6-1 with TRBJ2-5, with 8 bases fitting TRBD1. Germline trimming cut 9 bases from V and 4 bases from J; bases unmatched to any gene: 13. Germline V gives CDR1 MNHNS, CDR2 SASEGT. This CDR3 region has 15 residues. CDR3: CASSNLGTGGETQYF. In DNA, the CDR3 is TGTGCCAGTTCGAATCTAGGTACAGGGGGAGAGACCCAGTACTTC.

The J gene is TRBJ1-2, the V gene TRBV11-2; possibly TRBD1 for D (6 bases). The germline V gene encodes CDR1 SGHAT and CDR2 FQNNGV. The CDR3 length is 13 residues. Trimming stripped 5 bases from V and 7 bases from J, with 14 bases between. CDR3 sequence reads: CASSTQGTRGYTF. The DNA of the CDR3 is TGTGCCAGCAGCACCCAGGGGACCCGTGGCTACACCTTC.

The chain recombines TRBV11-2 with TRBJ1-1; D might be TRBD1 (6 bases). Germline values: CDR1 SGHAT, CDR2 FQNNGV. The CDR3 spans 15 residues. Trimming cost V 1 base and J 3 bases, with 12 bases left between them. CDR3 bases: TGTGCCAGCAGCTTAGTCCCGGGGGGCGACACTGAAGCTTTCTTT. It translates to CASSLVPGGDTEAFF. The full variable domain, with the rest looked up from reference TRBV11-2 and TRBJ1-1, is EAGVAQSPRYKIIEKRQSVAFWCNPISGHATLYWYQQILGQGPKLLIQFQNNGVVDDSQLPKDRFSAERLKGVDSTLKIQPAKLEDSAVYLCASSLVPGGDTEAFFGQGTRLTVV.

The chain joins TRBV11-2 to TRBJ2-3; D remains ambiguous. V shed 5 bases and J shed 3 bases, with 6 bases lying between them. CDR3 length: 12 amino acids. Germline loops: CDR1 SGHAT, CDR2 FQNNGV. This chain's CDR3 is CASSQPTDTQYF. The CDR3 nucleotides are TGTGCCAGCAGCCAACCAACAGATACGCAGTATTTT.

This clone was picked up a small number of times. The chain combines TRBV5-6 with TRBJ2-3; no firm D call. Germline assignment: CDR1 SGHDT and CDR2 YYEEEE. Trimming removed 6 bases at V and 2 bases at J, with 13 bases between. CDR3 length: 14 residues. CDR3 amino acids: CASTPASATDTQYF. CDR3 nucleotides: TGTGCCAGCACCCCGGCGTCGGCCACAGATACGCAGTATTTT.

This clone has only a few counts. The rearrangement links TRBV7-6 to TRBJ1-2; maybe TRBD1 (5 bases). CDR1 SGHVS and CDR2 FNYEAQ come from the germline V gene. The V end lost 4 bases, the J end lost 10 bases, and 13 bases lay between the germline ends. The CDR3 spans 12 residues. CDR3 bases: TGTGCCAGCAGCTCGGATCAGGGCGTCTACACCTTC. Its translation: CASSSDQGVYTF.

The chain links TRBV11-2 to TRBJ2-3; TRBD2 matches 9 bases. This CDR3 spans 16 amino acids. Germline CDR1 is SGHAT and CDR2 is FQNNGV. Germline trimming cut 1 base from V and 4 bases from J; bases unmatched to any gene: 6. The CDR3 DNA reads TGTGCCAGCAGCTTAGTGGGGACTAGCTTCGCAGATACGCAGTATTTT. It yields the protein CASSLVGTSFADTQYF. Drawing the rest from reference TRBV11-2 and TRBJ2-3, the complete variable domain is EAGVAQSPRYKIIEKRQSVAFWCNPISGHATLYWYQQILGQGPKLLIQFQNNGVVDDSQLPKDRFSAERLKGVDSTLKIQPAKLEDSAVYLCASSLVGTSFADTQYFGPGTRLTVL.

The rearrangement links TRBV7-9 to TRBJ2-3, with D perhaps matching TRBD2 (5 bases). V gave up 1 base and J gave up 5 bases, with 10 bases separating them. Germline-derived CDR1 and CDR2 are SEHNR and FQNEAQ (reference sequence). CDR3 size: 14 residues. The CDR3 DNA sequence: TGTGCCAGCAGCTTAGTCACAGCGGAAGATACGCAGTATTTT. Its translation: CASSLVTAEDTQYF.

This clone has more than one count but fewer than ten. The chain links TRBV25-1 to TRBJ1-2, with D perhaps TRBD1 (6 bases). V lost 3 bases and J 1 base, leaving 15 bases between the germline ends. This CDR3 has 16 residues. Germline-derived CDR1 and CDR2 are MGHDK and SYGVNS. The CDR3 DNA reads as TGTGCCAGCAGTGACCCAGGTGGCAGGGGTAACTATGGCTACACCTTC. Translation gives CASSDPGGRGNYGYTF.

The sample holds a few counts of this clone. The rearrangement links TRBV27 to TRBJ2-2; D not certain. This CDR3 region has 12 residues. Trimming stripped 5 bases from V and 8 bases from J, with 9 bases between. CDR1 and CDR2 (germline): MNHEY, SMNVEV (reference sequence). CDR3 nucleotide sequence: TGTGCCAGCAGTCAACTTCCGGGGGAGCTGTTTTTT. It yields the protein CASSQLPGELFF.

The chain carries TRBV7-2 and TRBJ2-3; the D gene is possibly TRBD1 (6 bases). CDR1 and CDR2 (germline): SGHTA, FQGNSA. The CDR3 loop spans 16 amino acids. The V end lost 4 bases, the J end lost 0 bases, and 14 bases lay between the germline ends. The CDR3 DNA sequence: TGTGCCAGCAGCTCGTCCCAGGGGCGCAGCACAGATACGCAGTATTTT. Translation: CASSSSQGRSTDTQYF. Variable domain in full (rest from reference TRBV7-2 and TRBJ2-3): GAGVSQSPSNKVTEKGKDVELRCDPISGHTALYWYRQSLGQGLEFLIYFQGNSAPDKSGLPSDRFSAERTGGSVSTLTIQRTQQEDSAVYLCASSSSQGRSTDTQYFGPGTRLTVL.

A few counts support this clone. This sequence joins TRBV11-2 and TRBJ2-5, with D uncertain. Germline V CDR1 and CDR2: SGHAT, FQNNGV. Deletions cut 1 base from V and 7 bases from J, with 13 bases between. CDR3 length: 14 residues. For the CDR3, the DNA is TGTGCCAGCAGCTTAGGCCAGGTTATGGGGACCCAGTACTTC. As protein: CASSLGQVMGTQYF.

This clone was counted ten times or more. The CDR3 DNA reads as TGCAGCGCCAGGGGGCTCACCGATGAGCAGTTCTTC. Translating gives CSARGLTDEQFF. The V call is TRBV29-1, the J call TRBJ2-1, with TRBD1 matching 8 bases. The junction had 7 bases not matched to a gene; V was cut back by 7 bases and J by 8 bases. Germline V gene sequence: CDR1 SQVTM, CDR2 ANQGSEA. This CDR3 is 12 amino acids long.

There are a few counts of this clone. J is TRBJ2-7 and V is TRBV7-2; possibly TRBD1 for D (6 bases). Germline V gene sequence: CDR1 SGHTA, CDR2 FQGNSA. This CDR3 is built from 15 residues. V lost 4 bases to trimming and J lost 0 bases, with 13 bases between them. CDR3 region: CASSWDTGFSYEQYF. The CDR3 nucleotides read TGTGCCAGCAGCTGGGATACAGGGTTCTCCTACGAGCAGTACTTC.